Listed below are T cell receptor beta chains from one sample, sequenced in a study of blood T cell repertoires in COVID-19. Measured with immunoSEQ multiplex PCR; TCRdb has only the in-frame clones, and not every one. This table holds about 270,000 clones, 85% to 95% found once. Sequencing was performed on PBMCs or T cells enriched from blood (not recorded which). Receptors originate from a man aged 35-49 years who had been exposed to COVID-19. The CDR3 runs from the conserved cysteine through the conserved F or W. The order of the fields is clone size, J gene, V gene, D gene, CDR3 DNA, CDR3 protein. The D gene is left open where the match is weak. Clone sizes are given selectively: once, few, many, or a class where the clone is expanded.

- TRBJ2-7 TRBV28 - TGTGCCAGCAGTTTGTCAGGGGCCAGGCAGTACTTC CASSLSGARQYF
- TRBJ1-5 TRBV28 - TGTGCCAGCAGAAGGAGGGGCAATCAGCCCCAGCATTTT CASRRRGNQPQHF
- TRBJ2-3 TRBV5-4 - TGTGCCAGCAGCCCTAGACAGGGGAGGGTAGATACGCAGTATTTT CASSPRQGRVDTQYF
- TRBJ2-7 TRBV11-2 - TGTGCCAGCAGGGAAGGGGTATACTCCTACGAGCAGTACTTC CASREGVYSYEQYF
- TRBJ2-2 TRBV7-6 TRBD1 TGTGCCAGCAGACGGGGACAGGGGGGGAACACCGGGGAGCTGTTTTTT CASRRGQGGNTGELFF
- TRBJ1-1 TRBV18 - TGTGCCAGCTCACCACGACTCTCGAGTAACACTGAAGCTTTCTTT CASSPRLSSNTEAFF
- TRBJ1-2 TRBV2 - TGTGCCAGCAGTGTGACCTGGCCCAGCGACTATGGCTACACCTTC CASSVTWPSDYGYTF
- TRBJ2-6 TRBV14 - TGTGCCAGCAGCCTATCCTTTAGCTCTGGGGCCAACGTCCTGACTTTC CASSLSFSSGANVLTF
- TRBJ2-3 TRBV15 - TGTGCCACCAGCAGAGTAACAGGGACAGATACGCAGTATTTT CATSRVTGTDTQYF
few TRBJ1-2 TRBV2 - TGTGCCAGCAGTCTTCAGGGGACTAACTATGGCTACACCTTC CASSLQGTNYGYTF
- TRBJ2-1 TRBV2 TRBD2 TGTGCCAGCCGGCCGGGACTAGCGGGAAGTGAGCAGTTCTTC CASRPGLAGSEQFF
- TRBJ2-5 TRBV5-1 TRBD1 TGCGCCAGCAGCTTGAAGGATCAGGGGGCTTGGGAGACCCAGTACTTC CASSLKDQGAWETQYF
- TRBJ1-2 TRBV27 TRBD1 TGTGCCACGTATTCGCAGGGGGCCAGAGGCTACACCTTC CATYSQGARGYTF
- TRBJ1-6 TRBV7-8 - TGTGCCAGCAGCTACTCCTCCTATAATTCACCCCTCCACTTT CASSYSSYNSPLHF
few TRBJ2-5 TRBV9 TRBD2 TGTGCCAGCTCCCCAGGGAGCGGGAGTGAGGTGACCCAGTACTTC CASSPGSGSEVTQYF
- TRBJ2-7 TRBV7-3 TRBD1 TGTGCCAGCAGCCTATCTATAGGACAGGACTACGAGCAGTACTTC CASSLSIGQDYEQYF
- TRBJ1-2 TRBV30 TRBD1 TGTGCCTGGACCCCGGGACAGTTCTATGGCTACACCTTC CAWTPGQFYGYTF
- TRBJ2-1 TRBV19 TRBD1 TGTGCCAGTAGTATAGGGGACAGCCCTTACAATGAGCAGTTCTTC CASSIGDSPYNEQFF
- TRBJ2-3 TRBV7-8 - TGTGCCAGCAGAAATGCCAGGGTAGCGGCTAGCACAGATACGCAGTATTTT CASRNARVAASTDTQYF
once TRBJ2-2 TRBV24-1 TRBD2 TGTGCCACCAGTGATTTTCGGGGGGGGCGCTTAAACACCGGGGAGCTGTTTTTT CATSDFRGGRLNTGELFF
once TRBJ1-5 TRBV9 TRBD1 TGTGCCAGCAGCGTAGACCCAGGGGGGTCGCCCCAGCATTTT CASSVDPGGSPQHF
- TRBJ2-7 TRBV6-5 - TGTGCCAGCGGGCATGGAGGGTCCTCAGACGAGCAGTACTTC CASGHGGSSDEQYF